These 30 T cell receptor beta chains share one sample of origin, sequenced in a study of OX40 agonist ivuxolimab in advanced cancers. Produced via immunoSEQ multiplex PCR; TCRdb's table is partial and in-frame only. The top ten hold roughly 4.2% of the sample, which has 50,000 to 55,000 clones, approximately 84% seen once. Here the sequenced sample was CD4+ or CD8+ T cells sorted from blood, taken in a trial of the OX40 agonist ivuxolimab. These receptor sequences come from an adult with an advanced solid tumor such as melanoma, head and neck, liver or kidney cancer.

The V call is TRBV5-1, the J call TRBJ2-1; 9 bases agree with TRBD1. Germline assignment: CDR1 SGHRS and CDR2 YFSETQ. The length of the CDR3 is 16 residues. V dropped 0 bases and J dropped 3; count of bases not matched to a gene: 4. The CDR3 loop reads CASSLGGTGRYNEQFF. The CDR3 nucleotides are TGCGCCAGCAGCTTGGGCGGGACAGGGCGCTACAATGAGCAGTTCTTC.

The chain couples TRBV27 to TRBJ2-7; no reliable D call. Between the trimmed V and J ends, which lost 5 bases and 3 bases, there was a span of 11 bases. Germline CDR1 MNHEY, CDR2 SMNVEV (reference sequence). This CDR3 has 13 amino acids. In DNA, the CDR3 is TGTGCCAGCAGTGATGTTGGTGACTACGAGCAGTACTTC. This translates into CASSDVGDYEQYF.

This sequence joins TRBV29-1 and TRBJ1-1, with a tentative D call TRBD1 (5 bases). With 8 bases removed from V and 1 base from J, the gap between germline ends came to 11 bases. This CDR3 contains 12 residues. Germline assignment: CDR1 SQVTM and CDR2 ANQGSEA. The CDR3 reads CSSGTGNTEAFF. DNA of the CDR3: TGCAGCTCAGGGACGGGGAACACTGAAGCTTTCTTT.

V is TRBV19 and J is TRBJ2-2; D may be TRBD1 (6 bases). From germline, CDR1 is LNHDA and CDR2 SQIVND (reference sequence). V was trimmed by 2 bases and J by 5 bases, leaving 9 bases between them. The CDR3 runs 14 residues. The CDR3 DNA follows: TGTGCCAGTAGTATATCACAGGGAACCGGGGAGCTGTTTTTT. Translating gives CASSISQGTGELFF. Combining the CDR3 with reference TRBV19 and TRBJ2-2 gives the whole variable domain DGGITQSPKYLFRKEGQNVTLSCEQNLNHDAMYWYRQDPGQGLRLIYYSQIVNDFQKGDIAEGYSVSREKKESFPLTVTSAQKNPTAFYLCASSISQGTGELFFGEGSRLTVL.

The gene calls are TRBV6-4 and TRBJ1-2, with 8 bases lining up with TRBD1. Germline trimming cut 6 bases from V and 2 bases from J; bases unmatched to any gene: 5. CDR3 size: 14 residues. Germline loops: CDR1 MRHNA, CDR2 SNTAGT. The CDR3 protein is CASSLRQGNYGYTF. CDR3 sequence (DNA): TGTGCCAGCAGCCTCAGACAGGGGAACTATGGCTACACCTTC.

In nucleotides, the CDR3 is TGTGCCACCAGCAGAATGGACAGGGCGACTGAAGCTTTCTTT. Translating gives CATSRMDRATEAFF. The J gene is TRBJ1-1, the V gene TRBV15; 8 nucleotides agree with TRBD1. With 2 bases clipped from V and 5 bases from J, the junction kept 4 bases outside the gene matches. Germline V lookup: CDR1 LNHNV, CDR2 YYDKDF (reference sequence). The CDR3 runs to 14 residues.

The V and J genes are TRBV19 and TRBJ2-1, with D unclear. V was shortened by 6 bases and J by 0 bases, with 9 bases between the two germline ends. Per the germline V gene, CDR1 is LNHDA and CDR2 is SQIVND (reference sequence). The CDR3 length is 14 residues. This chain's CDR3 is CASRSLDSYNEQFF. CDR3 coding DNA: TGTGCCAGTAGGTCCTTGGACTCCTACAATGAGCAGTTCTTC.

The gene calls are TRBV5-6 and TRBJ1-2; D unclear. Germline values: CDR1 SGHDT, CDR2 YYEEEE. Trimming cost V 4 bases and J 0 bases, with 10 bases left between them. This CDR3 has 14 residues. This CDR3 is CASSPPAANYGYTF. DNA for the CDR3: TGTGCCAGCAGCCCGCCGGCAGCTAACTATGGCTACACCTTC.

The V and J genes are TRBV5-4 and TRBJ2-5; 9 positions agree with TRBD1. V gave up 0 bases and J gave up 2 bases; unmatched junction bases: 2. CDR1 and CDR2 from the germline V gene are SGHNT and YYREEE (reference sequence). CDR3 length: 15 amino acids. DNA for the CDR3: TGTGCCAGCAGCTTGGCCGGGACAGGGCAAGAGACCCAGTACTTC. Translation gives CASSLAGTGQETQYF.

The chain has TRBV30 and TRBJ1-3; D gene uncertain. Per germline, CDR1 GTSNPN and CDR2 SVGIG (reference sequence). The CDR3 totals 15 residues. V was pared by 3 bases and J by 0 bases, with 12 bases between. The CDR3 nucleotides are TGTGCCTGGAGCCGTGAGGGCCTCTCTGGAAACACCATATATTTT. Protein product: CAWSREGLSGNTIYF.

The chain employs TRBV9 and TRBJ2-1, with TRBD2 as a possible D gene (9 bases). CDR1 is SGDLS, CDR2 YYNGEE, per germline. The V and J ends lost 3 bases and 4 bases respectively, with 23 bases between them. CDR3 length: 18 residues. CDR3: CASSGTGSVAGEYNEQFF. DNA for the CDR3: TGTGCCAGCAGCGGGACAGGGAGTGTAGCGGGAGAATACAATGAGCAGTTCTTC.

This rearrangement joins TRBV7-8 to TRBJ2-7; 8 positions match TRBD2. Looked up from germline, CDR1 is SGHVS and CDR2 is FQNEAQ. V dropped 5 bases and J dropped 3; count of bases not matched to a gene: 12. The CDR3 sequence is 16 residues long. The CDR3 DNA reads TGTGCCAGCAGCCTCGGACTAGCTTTCTCTGGCTACGAGCAGTACTTC. Its protein is CASSLGLAFSGYEQYF. The full variable domain, with the rest looked up from reference TRBV7-8 and TRBJ2-7, is GAGVSQSPRYKVAKRGQDVALRCDPISGHVSLFWYQQALGQGPEFLTYFQNEAQLDKSGLPSDRFFAERPEGSVSTLKIQRTQQEDSAVYLCASSLGLAFSGYEQYFGPGTRLTVT.

The chain uses TRBV6-1 and TRBJ2-1, with TRBD2 matching over 11 bases. Trimming removed 1 base from V and 4 bases from J; junction bases left unmatched: 9. CDR3 length equals 18 residues. CDR1 is MNHNS, CDR2 SASEGT, per germline. The chain's CDR3 is CASSEGSLAGGKYNEQFF. CDR3 sequence (DNA): TGTGCCAGCAGTGAAGGTTCGCTAGCGGGAGGAAAGTACAATGAGCAGTTCTTC.

The chain couples TRBV18 to TRBJ2-3; TRBD1 aligns across 9 bases. J lost 5 bases, V lost 3 bases, and 9 bases had no gene match. CDR1 is KGHSH and CDR2 is LQKENI in the germline V gene. This CDR3 region has 16 residues. The CDR3 bases are TGTGCCAGCTCACCTACCGGGACAGGGTGGAAAGATACGCAGTATTTT. Translating it yields CASSPTGTGWKDTQYF.

This clone was seen just once. The chain combines TRBV7-6 with TRBJ2-5, with TRBD2 matching 9 bases. Germline V lookup: CDR1 SGHVS, CDR2 FNYEAQ. The J segment lost 5 bases and the V segment lost 1 base, leaving 5 bases of the junction unmatched. The CDR3 runs to 15 residues. CDR3 amino acids: CASSLGGGAGETQYF. For the CDR3, the DNA is TGTGCCAGCAGCTTAGGCGGGGGGGCAGGGGAGACCCAGTACTTC.

The chain carries TRBV11-2 and TRBJ2-7, with D perhaps being TRBD1 or TRBD2 (6 bases each). Trimming cost V 0 bases and J 0 bases, with 15 bases left between them. Looked up from germline, CDR1 is SGHAT and CDR2 is FQNNGV. There are 17 residues in the CDR3. The CDR3 loop is CASSLDRGPMYSYEQYF. CDR3 sequence (DNA): TGTGCCAGCAGCTTAGATCGGGGGCCTATGTACTCCTACGAGCAGTACTTC.

J is TRBJ2-2 and V is TRBV5-4; D call uncertain. With 4 bases removed from V and 7 bases from J, the gap between germline ends came to 11 bases. This CDR3 is built from 13 residues. The germline V gene has CDR1 SGHNT and CDR2 YYREEE (reference sequence). The CDR3 loop is CASSPMGNGELFF. The CDR3, as DNA: TGTGCCAGCAGCCCTATGGGTAACGGGGAGCTGTTTTTT. Variable domain in full (rest from reference TRBV5-4 and TRBJ2-2): ETGVTQSPTHLIKTRGQQVTLRCSSQSGHNTVSWYQQALGQGPQFIFQYYREEENGRGNFPPRFSGLQFPNYSSELNVNALELDDSALYLCASSPMGNGELFFGEGSRLTVL.

The rearrangement joins TRBV10-1 to TRBJ2-3, with D tentatively TRBD1 (6 bases). Per the germline V gene, CDR1 is WNHNN and CDR2 is SYGVQD (reference sequence). Trimming stripped 0 bases from V and 2 bases from J, with 12 bases between. This CDR3 comprises 16 residues. CDR3 in DNA: TGCGCCAGCAGTGAGTCCCCCGGACAGAACACAGATACGCAGTATTTT. It yields the protein CASSESPGQNTDTQYF.

J is TRBJ2-2 and V is TRBV9; TRBD2 might be the D (6 bases). The CDR3 runs 15 residues. V was cut by 5 bases and J by 4 bases, with 15 bases left in between. Germline loops: CDR1 SGDLS, CDR2 YYNGEE. CDR3 protein: CASRPGWGGTGELFF. The CDR3 DNA reads TGTGCCAGCAGGCCCGGATGGGGAGGCACCGGGGAGCTGTTTTTT.

This sequence joins TRBV18 and TRBJ1-5; D gene unclear. With 1 base removed from V and 5 bases from J, the gap between germline ends came to 12 bases. Germline values: CDR1 KGHSH, CDR2 LQKENI. The CDR3 is made up of 15 amino acids. CDR3 amino acids: CASSPRSRGDQPQHF. The CDR3 coding sequence is TGTGCCAGCTCACCACGTAGCCGTGGGGATCAGCCCCAGCATTTT. The full variable domain, in which reference TRBV18 and TRBJ1-5 provide the parts outside the CDR3, is NAGVMQNPRHLVRRRGQEARLRCSPMKGHSHVYWYRQLPEEGLKFMVYLQKENIIDESGMPKERFSAEFPKEGPSILRIQQVVRGDSAAYFCASSPRSRGDQPQHFGDGTRLSIL.

The rearrangement uses TRBV7-2 and TRBJ1-4; no definite D call. Trimming shortened V by 7 bases and J by 8 bases, and 11 bases separated the two germline ends. This CDR3 spans 12 amino acids. Germline CDR1 reads SGHTA; CDR2 reads FQGNSA. CDR3: CASTGDGEKLFF. Here the CDR3 DNA reads TGTGCCAGCACGGGAGATGGAGAAAAACTGTTTTTT.

The rearrangement links TRBV4-1 to TRBJ2-3, with 10 bases matching TRBD2. Trimming removed 1 base from V and 6 bases from J; junction bases left unmatched: 10. The CDR3 sequence is 17 residues long. Germline values: CDR1 MGHRA, CDR2 YSYEKL. CDR3 in DNA: TGCGCCAGCAGCCAAGTAATAAGCGGGAGGGCGAGGGATACGCAGTATTTT. Amino acids: CASSQVISGRARDTQYF.

CDR3 residues: CASSLGQGVYEQYF. The DNA of the CDR3 is TGTGCCAGCAGCTTGGGGCAGGGGGTTTACGAGCAGTACTTC. This sequence joins TRBV5-4 and TRBJ2-7; TRBD1 matches at 7 bases. J lost 4 bases, V lost 0 bases, and 4 bases had no gene match. CDR1 SGHNT and CDR2 YYREEE come from the germline V gene (reference sequence). The length of the CDR3 is 14 residues.

The chain employs TRBV11-3 and TRBJ2-7; TRBD1 matches 9 bases. The CDR3 contains 14 residues. V dropped 4 bases and J dropped 6; count of bases not matched to a gene: 7. Germline V gene data show CDR1 as SGHNT and CDR2 as YENEEA. The CDR3 reads CASSSRTGDSEQYF. The CDR3 region has the DNA TGTGCCAGCAGCTCGCGGACAGGGGACAGCGAGCAGTACTTC.

The J gene is TRBJ1-4, the V gene TRBV11-2, with D uncertain. CDR1 is SGHAT, CDR2 FQNNGV, per germline. The CDR3 spans 14 residues. The V gene lost 7 bases and the J gene lost 3 bases, with 12 bases spanning the gap. DNA of the CDR3: TGTGCCAGCACCACCCCGTGGGCTAATGAAAAACTGTTTTTT. Translation gives CASTTPWANEKLFF.

The V and J genes are TRBV27 and TRBJ2-7, with 8 bases identical to TRBD2. Trimming took 3 bases from V and 7 from J; bases not matched to a gene: 14. From germline, CDR1 is MNHEY and CDR2 SMNVEV (reference sequence). CDR3 length equals 16 residues. The CDR3 DNA follows: TGTGCCAGCAGTTTCCGCACTAGCGGAGGGTCGCGGGAGCAGTACTTC. It translates to CASSFRTSGGSREQYF.

The chain employs TRBV6-5 and TRBJ1-3; D ambiguous. V shed 4 bases and J shed 0 bases, with 10 bases lying between them. The germline gives CDR1 MNHEY, CDR2 SVGAGI. CDR3 size: 15 residues. The CDR3 nucleotides read TGTGCCAGCAGTTCCCCCACAGTCTCTGGAAACACCATATATTTT. Translated: CASSSPTVSGNTIYF.

V and J are TRBV7-5 and TRBJ1-1. TRBV7-5 is described as a pseudogene. The CDR3 is made up of 12 amino acids. DNA for the CDR3: TGTGTCAGAAGCGGGAGGGGCACTGAAGCTTTCTTT. This sequence encodes CVRSGRGTEAFF.

This clone was counted between two and nine times. This chain links TRBV11-3 with TRBJ2-5; either TRBD1 or TRBD2 may supply D (6 bases each). V lost 1 base and J lost 0, with 9 bases in between. The CDR3 loop spans 15 amino acids. Germline V CDR1 and CDR2: SGHNT, YENEEA. CDR3 sequence: CASSLAGAYQETQYF. The CDR3 region has the DNA TGTGCCAGCAGCTTAGCGGGGGCCTACCAAGAGACCCAGTACTTC.

The chain joins TRBV10-3 to TRBJ2-7, with D perhaps TRBD1 (6 bases). The CDR3 is 13 residues long. V lost 7 bases to trimming and J lost 7 bases, with 17 bases between them. CDR1 is ENHRY, CDR2 SYGVKD, per germline. The CDR3 loop reads CAITTGHPWEQYF. Here the CDR3 DNA reads TGTGCCATCACTACGGGACACCCATGGGAGCAGTACTTC.